Sequencing of this TCR beta chain was carried out in a study of blood T cell repertoires in COVID-19 (dated by TCRdb to about 2020). About the full investigation: The collaborator samples originated in the United States, Italy and Spain and spanned the acute and convalescent phases of COVID-19. The prospective study material was composed of cDNA or gDNA derived from T cells, B-cell-depleted T cells, or PBMCs. A freely available public database, intended as a resource for researchers studying the immune response to SARS-CoV-2, is where the repertoires were released. Where available, HLA class I and class II types were taken from metadata supplied by the sample provider and were not determined by assay-based typing. Subjects who had been exposed to COVID-19, were actively infected with it, or had recovered from it provided the deeply sampled blood TCRbeta repertoires that made up the dataset. The samples were drawn from the first 160 participants of the ongoing ImmuneRACE study and from more than 1,000 subjects provided by 6 global collaborators. The sample metadata nearly always contained a de-identified subject ID, COVID-19 status, age in years and sex.

V is shortened by 3 bases, J by 4 bases, and the region joining them spans 12 bases. CDR1 and CDR2, per the germline V gene, are SGHTA and FQGNSA. The CDR3 spans 14 residues, from the cysteine through the phenylalanine. Of the read, only the CDR3 DNA is kept; its 42 bases are in frame from base 1. The immunoSEQ Assay, a bias-controlled multiplex PCR, was used to amplify TCRbeta CDR3 regions from genomic DNA. Turning to the authors' computational methods: The number of nucleated cells in each sample was estimated by amplification of reference gene primers within the assay. To quantify the absolute abundance of each unique TCRbeta CDR3 rearrangement, sequence reads were collapsed and filtered. Productive Simpson clonality was computed per sample as the square root of Simpson's diversity index over productive rearrangements. TCRdb carries this immuneACCESS record with in-frame sequences only. Its versions omit some clonotypes, under half of them owing to an unresolved V gene in the studies checked, with the rest unexplained. V and J calls and clone size follow that table, whereas D and trimming were derived from the DNA. The sample table records roughly 150,000 clones; about 83% of these occur just once. The ten top clones hold about 15% of the sample.

Study-level results and caveats: How much clinical and demographic metadata was included differed by source and by participant, and the metadata was provided uncurated.

A note on this clone: Its cognate antigen has yet to be identified. No much larger clone is present one base from it, and per-base qualities are unavailable.

The collaborating institutions used their own protocols to collect whole blood in K2EDTA tubes. For TCRbeta analysis, collaborators shipped samples as frozen whole blood, isolated PBMCs, or DNA extracted from either of those sample types. The sample was peripheral blood. The sequence is built from TRBV7-2 and TRBJ1-2; possibly the D gene is TRBD1, per 6 matching bases. The clonotype comes from a woman aged 80 or older with acute or convalescent COVID-19. CDR3 reads: CASSFPGGGYGYTF. At the DNA level, the sequence is TGTGCCAGCAGCTTCCCGGGAGGGGGCTATGGCTACACCTTC.